This entry describes one T cell receptor beta chain. This sample was taken from a study of blood T cell repertoires in COVID-19. Study overall: COVID-19 samples collected from the United States, Italy and Spain covered acute and convalescent phases. T cells, B-cell-depleted T cells, or PBMCs supplied cDNA or gDNA.

Germline CDR1 DFQATT, CDR2 SNEGSKA (reference sequence). V gave up 3 bases and J gave up 0 bases, with 20 bases separating them. CDR3 length: 17 residues. Under the authors' procedure: Amplifying reference gene primers gave estimates of nucleated cell counts. The protocol was immunoSEQ multiplex PCR, while the TCRdb copy is restricted to in-frame clones and leaves out a portion. V and J calls plus clone size are reproduced from that table; the DNA served to infer D and trimming. The repertoire holds approximately 82,000 clones, with about 83% as singletons. Sequencing used peripheral blood. The sequence derives from a woman aged 55-70 years with acute or convalescent COVID-19. The V call is TRBV20-1, the J call TRBJ1-1, with D possibly TRBD1 on 5 matching bases. The CDR3 DNA sequence: TGCAGTGCTAGTAGCTATGGGACTGGGATGATGAACACTGAAGCTTTCTTT. Translation: CSASSYGTGMMNTEAFF.